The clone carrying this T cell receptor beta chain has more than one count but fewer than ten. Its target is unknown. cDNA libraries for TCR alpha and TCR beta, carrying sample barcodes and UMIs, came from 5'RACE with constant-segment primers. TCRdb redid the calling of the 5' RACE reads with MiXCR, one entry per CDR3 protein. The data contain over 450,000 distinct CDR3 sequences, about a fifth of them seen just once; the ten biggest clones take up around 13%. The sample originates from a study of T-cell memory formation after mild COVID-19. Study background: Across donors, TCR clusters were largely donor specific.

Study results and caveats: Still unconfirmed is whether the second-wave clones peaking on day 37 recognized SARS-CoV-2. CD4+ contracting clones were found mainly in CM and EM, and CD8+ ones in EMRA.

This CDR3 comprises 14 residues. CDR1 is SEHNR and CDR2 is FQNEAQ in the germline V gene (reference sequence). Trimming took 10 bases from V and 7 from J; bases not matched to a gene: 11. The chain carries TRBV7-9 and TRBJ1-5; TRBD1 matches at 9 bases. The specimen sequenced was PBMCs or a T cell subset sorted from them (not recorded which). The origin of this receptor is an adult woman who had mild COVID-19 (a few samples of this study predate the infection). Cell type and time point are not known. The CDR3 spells CATSGTGRNQPQHF. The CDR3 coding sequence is TGTGCCACCTCCGGGACAGGGCGAAACCAGCCCCAGCATTTT.